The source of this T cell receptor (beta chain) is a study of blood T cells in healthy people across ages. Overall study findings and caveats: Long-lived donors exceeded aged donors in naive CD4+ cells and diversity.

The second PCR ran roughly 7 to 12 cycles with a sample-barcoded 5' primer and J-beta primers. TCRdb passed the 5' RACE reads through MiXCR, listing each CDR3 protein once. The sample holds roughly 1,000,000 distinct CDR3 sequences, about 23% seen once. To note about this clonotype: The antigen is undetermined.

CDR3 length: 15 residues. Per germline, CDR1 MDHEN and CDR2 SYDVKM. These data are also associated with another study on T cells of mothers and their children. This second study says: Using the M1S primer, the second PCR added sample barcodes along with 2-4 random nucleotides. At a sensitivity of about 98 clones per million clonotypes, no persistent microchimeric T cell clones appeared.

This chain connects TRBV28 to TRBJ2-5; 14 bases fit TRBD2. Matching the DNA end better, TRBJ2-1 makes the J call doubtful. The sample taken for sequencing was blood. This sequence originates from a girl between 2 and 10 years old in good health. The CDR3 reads CASSSPTSGRAEQFF. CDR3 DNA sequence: TGTGCCAGCAGTTCTCCGACTAGCGGGAGGGCTGAGCAGTTCTTC.